This is a list of T cell receptor beta chains from one sample in a study of OX40 agonist ivuxolimab in advanced cancers. Data came from immunoSEQ multiplex PCR; TCRdb stores just in-frame clones and leaves some out. The sample has more than 70,000 clones, nearly 90% seen once. This specimen consisted of CD4+ or CD8+ T cells sorted from blood, obtained in a trial of the OX40 agonist ivuxolimab. The receptors shown here come from an adult with an advanced solid tumor such as melanoma, head and neck, liver or kidney cancer. The CDR3 runs from the conserved cysteine through the conserved F or W. D genes are given only for firm matches. Expanded clones are given a class, and other clones once, few, many or no size at all.

>TRBV5-1|TRBD1|TRBJ2-7|few
TGCGCCAGCAGCTTGGTACAGGGGCACGAGCAGTACTTC
CASSLVQGHEQYF
>TRBV2|-|TRBJ2-7|-
TGTGCCAGCAGTGGCCAGTCCTCCTACGAGCAGTACTTC
CASSGQSSYEQYF
>TRBV4-1|TRBD1|TRBJ1-2|-
TGCGCCAGCAGCCAAGAGTTCAGGGGGCAGACTGACTATGGCTACACCTTC
CASSQEFRGQTDYGYTF
>TRBV5-1|-|TRBJ2-5|-
TGCGCCAGCAGCTTATACAGGGTCCAAGAGACCCAGTACTTC
CASSLYRVQETQYF
>TRBV5-6|-|TRBJ1-5|-
TGTGCCAGCAGCTTGATGAGGGTCCTCGGCAATCAGCCCCAGCATTTT
CASSLMRVLGNQPQHF
>TRBV7-8|-|TRBJ2-1|-
TGTGCCAGCCGGAGTCGGGAGACTAGGGGCAATGAGCAGTTCTTC
CASRSRETRGNEQFF
>TRBV20-1|-|TRBJ1-2|-
TGCAGTGCTAGTATGGGGGTGGGCTACACCTTC
CSASMGVGYTF
>TRBV9|-|TRBJ2-1|once
TGTGCCAGCAGCCTCTGGGACGGTGAGCAGTTCTTC
CASSLWDGEQFF
>TRBV6-4|TRBD1|TRBJ1-1|-
TGTGCCAGCAGTGACTCGACAGGGGGCCGCACTGAAGCTTTCTTT
CASSDSTGGRTEAFF
>TRBV6-1|-|TRBJ1-5|-
TGTGCCACCAAGCTAGGCTCGAGCAGGGATCAGCCCCAGCATTTT
CATKLGSSRDQPQHF
>TRBV29-1|-|TRBJ2-2|-
TGCAGCGCCTGTCGGGCAGGGTGCACCGGGGAGCTGTTTTTT
CSACRAGCTGELFF
>TRBV18|TRBD1|TRBJ1-2|-
TGTGCCAGCTCACCATCTGGACAGGGTCCTAACTATGGCTACACCTTC
CASSPSGQGPNYGYTF
>TRBV18|TRBD1|TRBJ2-3|-
TGTGCCAGCTCAAGACAGGGGACGACAGATACGCAGTATTTT
CASSRQGTTDTQYF
>TRBV28|-|TRBJ1-2|-
TGTGCCAGCGCTTTTGGGCAAGGCTACACCTTC
CASAFGQGYTF
>TRBV4-1|-|TRBJ2-7|-
TGCGCCAGCAGCCAAGCGCAGGGCTACAACGAGCAGTACTTC
CASSQAQGYNEQYF
>TRBV5-1|TRBD1|TRBJ1-1|-
TGCGCCAGCAGCCCGCGGACAGGCGTTGGGGGGACTGAAGCTTTCTTT
CASSPRTGVGGTEAFF
>TRBV18|-|TRBJ2-1|-
TGTGCCAGCTCACCTGGGACTTTCTCCTACAATGAGCAGTTCTTC
CASSPGTFSYNEQFF
>TRBV5-1|-|TRBJ1-1|-
TGCGCCAGCAGCTTGGGGGTTTTGGTAGGGGCGGAGGAAGCTTTCTTT
CASSLGVLVGAEEAFF
>TRBV6-6|-|TRBJ2-2|few
TGTGCCAGCAGTTACTGGGGGGAGCTGTTTTTT
CASSYWGELFF
>TRBV27|-|TRBJ2-3|-
TGTGCCAGCAGTATAAAATCCTATCATACGCAGTATTTT
CASSIKSYHTQYF
>TRBV1|-|TRBJ2-5|once
TGCACCAGCAGCCAAGTAGGTGGAAAGACAACAGGGCCAAAAGAGACCCAGTACTTC
CTSSQVGGKTTGPKETQYF
>TRBV2|-|TRBJ2-7|-
TGTGCCAGCAGTCTGCTAGTTGGCAACGAGCAGTACTTC
CASSLLVGNEQYF
>TRBV5-1|-|TRBJ2-5|-
TGCGCCAGCAGACGGGGCATACAAGAGACCCAGTACTTC
CASRRGIQETQYF
>TRBV7-9|-|TRBJ2-3|-
TGTGCCAGCAGCTTAAACAGGGGCGGGATCACAGATACGCAGTATTTT
CASSLNRGGITDTQYF
>TRBV5-4|-|TRBJ2-7|-
TGTGCCAGCAGCTTGGTCGGCAGCCTCGAGCAGTACTTC
CASSLVGSLEQYF
>TRBV7-9|-|TRBJ2-2|few
TGTGCCAGCAGCTTAGGGGCTAGCACCACCGGGGAGCTGTTTTTT
CASSLGASTTGELFF
>TRBV10-1|-|TRBJ2-1|-
TGCGCCAGCACTCGGGACCTCGTAAATTACAATGAGCAGTTCTTC
CASTRDLVNYNEQFF
>TRBV2|TRBD1|TRBJ1-5|-
TGTGCCAGCAGCGAAGGACAGGTTCGCAATCAGCCCCAGCATTTT
CASSEGQVRNQPQHF
>TRBV2|-|TRBJ2-2|-
TGTGCCAGCAGTCCCGACAGCGTGAGTGAGCTGTTTTTT
CASSPDSVSELFF